The rows below give T cell receptor beta chains drawn from one sample of a study of control samples from healthy donors and cancer patients. Using immunoSEQ multiplex PCR, the repertoire was profiled, and TCRdb retains in-frame clones only, with some absent. The data contain 95,000 to 150,000 clones, 80% to 95% of them singletons. Sequenced material: PBMCs. The receptors come from an elderly man with head and neck cancer. Both conserved end residues are part of each CDR3. D genes are given only for firm matches. Some rows mark clone size as missing; the rest say once, few, many or name a class of expanded clone.

v_call	d_call	clone_size	j_call	cdr3_nt	cdr3_aa
TRBV3-1/TRBV3-2	TRBD2	.	TRBJ2-3	TGTGCCAGCAGCCAAGATACCCAGCGGGGGACAGATACGCAGTATTTT	CASSQDTQRGTDTQYF
TRBV6-5	.	.	TRBJ1-3	TGTGCCAGCAGTTACTCAGCCCAGTTCTCTGGAAACACCATATATTTT	CASSYSAQFSGNTIYF
TRBV19	TRBD1	.	TRBJ2-7	TGTGCCAGTAGTAGGACAGGGAGGTCCTACGAGCAGTACTTC	CASSRTGRSYEQYF
TRBV30	.	.	TRBJ2-5	TGTGCCTGGACAGGGGCGAACCAAGAGACCCAGTACTTC	CAWTGANQETQYF
TRBV5-1	.	.	TRBJ2-5	TGCGCCAGCAGCTTGGCAAGACCGGGACTAGAGACCCAGTACTTC	CASSLARPGLETQYF
TRBV11-2	.	.	TRBJ1-1	TGTGCCAGCAGCTTAAGGAGGAGGAGTGTGAACACTGAAGCTTTCTTT	CASSLRRRSVNTEAFF
TRBV12-3/TRBV12-4	.	few	TRBJ2-2	TGTGCCAGCAGTTTCGCCGGGGAGCTGTTTTTT	CASSFAGELFF
TRBV21-1	.	.	TRBJ1-1	TGTGCCAGCAGGGCAAAACAGCCGAACACTGAAGCTTTCTTT	CASRAKQPNTEAFF
TRBV6-5	TRBD1	.	TRBJ1-2	TGTGCCAGCAGTTACTCGGGGCAGGGGGCCGGTGGCTACACCTTC	CASSYSGQGAGGYTF
TRBV12-3/TRBV12-4	.	.	TRBJ1-5	TGTGCCAGCAGTTTATCCGGGAATCAGCCCCAGCATTTT	CASSLSGNQPQHF
TRBV23-1	.	.	TRBJ1-2	TGCGCCAGCAGTCATTGGACGTTACTGGGCTATGGCTACACCTTC	CASSHWTLLGYGYTF
TRBV29-1	.	.	TRBJ2-2	TGCAGCGTCCGCGGCAGCGCGAACACCGGGGAGCTGTTTTTT	CSVRGSANTGELFF
TRBV7-8	TRBD1	once	TRBJ2-4	TGTGCCAGCAGCCCCACAGGGGTGAACATTCAGTACTTC	CASSPTGVNIQYF
TRBV18	TRBD2	.	TRBJ2-4	TGTGCCAGCTCACCACGGACTAGCGGATCGGGGAGGACCAAAAACATTCAGTACTTC	CASSPRTSGSGRTKNIQYF
TRBV4-1	.	.	TRBJ1-2	TGCGCCAGCACCCGTTGGGAAAGGGGCGGAGGCTACACCTTC	CASTRWERGGGYTF
TRBV3-1/TRBV3-2	.	.	TRBJ1-6	TGTGCCAGCAGCCAAGGGGATTCACCCCTCCACTTT	CASSQGDSPLHF
TRBV9	.	.	TRBJ2-7	TGTGCCAGCAGCTTGACAGCGGACTCCTACGAGCAGTACTTC	CASSLTADSYEQYF
TRBV3-1/TRBV3-2	TRBD1	once	TRBJ2-7	TGTGCCAGCAGCCAAGTCGGGGACAGTTCCTACGAGCAGTACTTC	CASSQVGDSSYEQYF
TRBV15	.	few	TRBJ2-5	TGTGCCACCAGCAGAGAGGGGAGCCAAGAGACCCAGTACTTC	CATSREGSQETQYF
TRBV2	TRBD2	.	TRBJ2-1	TGTGCCAGCAACAACCGAGCAGCGGGAGTGGGTAGTGAGCAGTTCTTC	CASNNRAAGVGSEQFF
TRBV19	.	.	TRBJ2-7	TGTGCCAGTAGTATCGGACCGGGACGGACGATCTACGAGCAGTACTTC	CASSIGPGRTIYEQYF
TRBV29-1	TRBD1	.	TRBJ1-4	TGCAGCGCTTTAGGACAGGGGAATGAAAAACTGTTTTTT	CSALGQGNEKLFF
TRBV4-2	TRBD1	once	TRBJ2-4	TGTGCCAGCAGCCAAGATAGTGACAGGGCAAACATTCAGTACTTC	CASSQDSDRANIQYF
TRBV4-1	.	.	TRBJ2-3	TGCGCCAGCAGCCAAGATCGGAGGGAGCGTCTTCGCACAGATACGCAGTATTTT	CASSQDRRERLRTDTQYF
TRBV12-3/TRBV12-4	.	few	TRBJ2-2	TGTGCCAGCAGTTTGTTCACCGGGGAGCTGTTTTTT	CASSLFTGELFF
TRBV15	.	.	TRBJ1-2	TGTGCCACCAGCAGAGTGTTGGGGGACTATGGCTACACCTTC	CATSRVLGDYGYTF
TRBV10-3	.	.	TRBJ1-5	TGTGCCATCAGTGAACGGCGGACCGCCCAGCATTTT	CAISERRTAQHF